This TCR beta chain comes out of a study of cytomegalovirus exposure and HLA in healthy donors. TCRdb's copy holds only in-frame clones and misses some; the assay was immunoSEQ multiplex PCR. Among about 180,000 clones, about 85% were seen once, and the ten largest hold 16%. The germline CDR1 and CDR2 sequences are ENHRY and SYGVKD. This CDR3 has 16 amino acids. V trimming: 6 bases; J trimming: 7 bases; junction bases outside the gene matches: 9. V and J are TRBV10-3 and TRBJ2-2; 12 nucleotides match TRBD1. Sequenced: PBMCs. The receptor was derived from a man aged 18 to 30 in good health and CMV-seropositive. The CDR3 DNA sequence: TGTGCCATCAGCGACGGGACAGGGGGCCGGAACGGGGAGCTGTTTTTT. Protein: CAISDGTGGRNGELFF.